Listed here are 6 T cell receptor beta chains from one sample, sequenced in a study of cytomegalovirus exposure and HLA in healthy donors. The PCR had 60 Vbeta and 13 Jbeta primers. Only in-frame clones appear in the TCRdb table, and some are missing; sequencing was by immunoSEQ multiplex PCR. The sample holds approximately 220,000 clones, 65% to 85% seen once. Sequencing input: PBMCs. The receptors were sampled from a boy aged 2 to 9 in good health and CMV-seronegative.

The chain links TRBV5-6 to TRBJ1-4; 7 bases map to TRBD1. The V gene end was trimmed by 3 bases and the J gene end by 0 bases; junction bases not matched to a gene: 8. This CDR3 is 17 amino acids long. Germline lookup yields CDR1 SGHDT and CDR2 YYEEEE. The CDR3 sequence: CASSWGRQGATNEKLFF. Here the CDR3 DNA reads TGTGCCAGCAGCTGGGGGAGACAGGGCGCAACTAATGAAAAACTGTTTTTT.

V and J are TRBV9 and TRBJ2-3, with TRBD2 identical over 8 bases. The J segment lost 0 bases and the V segment lost 4 bases, leaving 7 bases of the junction unmatched. The CDR3 covers 16 residues. Germline CDR1 SGDLS, CDR2 YYNGEE. The CDR3: CASSPDAGGSTDTQYF. The DNA for the CDR3 is TGTGCCAGCAGCCCAGATGCGGGGGGTAGCACAGATACGCAGTATTTT. Full variable domain (remainder filled in from reference TRBV9 and TRBJ2-3): DSGVTQTPKHLITATGQRVTLRCSPRSGDLSVYWYQQSLDQGLQFLIQYYNGEERAKGNILERFSAQQFPDLHSELNLSSLELGDSALYFCASSPDAGGSTDTQYFGPGTRLTVL.

The chain couples TRBV10-3 to TRBJ1-2; TRBD1 aligns across 9 bases. Germline V gene sequence: CDR1 ENHRY, CDR2 SYGVKD. The CDR3 has 11 amino acids. The V gene end was trimmed by 6 bases and the J gene end by 8 bases; junction bases not matched to a gene: 1. The CDR3 sequence is CAIRTGGGYTF. As DNA, the CDR3 is TGTGCCATCAGGACAGGGGGAGGCTACACCTTC.

V and J are TRBV2 and TRBJ1-2, with 9 bases aligning to TRBD1. Trimming removed 6 bases from V and 4 bases from J; junction bases left unmatched: 15. CDR3 size: 17 residues. Germline V gene lookup returns CDR1 SNHLY and CDR2 FYNNEI. The CDR3, as DNA: TGTGCCAGCAGCCCCCCGGGGACAGGGTCTGGAAGCTATGGCTACACCTTC. Residues: CASSPPGTGSGSYGYTF. The complete variable domain, with remaining parts taken from reference TRBV2 and TRBJ1-2, reads EPEVTQTPSHQVTQMGQEVILRCVPISNHLYFYWYRQILGQKVEFLVSFYNNEISEKSEIFDDQFSVERPDGSNFTLKIRSTKLEDSAMYFCASSPPGTGSGSYGYTFGSGTRLTVV.

The chain recombines TRBV19 with TRBJ2-7; D not resolved. Looked up from germline, CDR1 is LNHDA and CDR2 is SQIVND (reference sequence). The CDR3 totals 14 residues. Trimming shortened V by 3 bases and J by 2 bases, and 11 bases separated the two germline ends. CDR3 bases: TGTGCCAGTAGTATCGTGGGCCAAACCTACGAGCAGTACTTC. Amino acid sequence: CASSIVGQTYEQYF.

J is TRBJ2-3 and V is TRBV4-2; TRBD2 might be the D (6 bases). V gave up 1 base and J gave up 1 base, with 12 bases separating them. This CDR3 is built from 16 residues. Germline CDR1 LGHNA, CDR2 YNFKEQ. CDR3 in DNA: TGTGCCAGCAGCCAAGGGAGCGGAGGGGGCACAGATACGCAGTATTTT. Protein product: CASSQGSGGGTDTQYF.